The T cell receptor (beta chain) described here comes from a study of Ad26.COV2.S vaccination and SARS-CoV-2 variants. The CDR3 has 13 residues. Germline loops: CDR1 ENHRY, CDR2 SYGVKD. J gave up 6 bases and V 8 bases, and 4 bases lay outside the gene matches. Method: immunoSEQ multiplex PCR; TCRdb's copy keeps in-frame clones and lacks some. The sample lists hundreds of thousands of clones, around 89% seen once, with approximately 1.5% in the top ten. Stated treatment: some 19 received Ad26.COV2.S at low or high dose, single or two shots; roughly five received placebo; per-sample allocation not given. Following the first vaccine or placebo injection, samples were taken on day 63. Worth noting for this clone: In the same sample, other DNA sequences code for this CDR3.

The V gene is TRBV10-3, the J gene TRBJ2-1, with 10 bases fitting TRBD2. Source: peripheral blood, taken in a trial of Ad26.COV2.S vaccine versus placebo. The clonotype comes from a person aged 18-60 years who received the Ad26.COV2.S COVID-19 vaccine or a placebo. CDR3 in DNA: TGTGCCATCGGCCTAGCGGGAGCCAATGAGCAGTTCTTC. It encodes CAIGLAGANEQFF.